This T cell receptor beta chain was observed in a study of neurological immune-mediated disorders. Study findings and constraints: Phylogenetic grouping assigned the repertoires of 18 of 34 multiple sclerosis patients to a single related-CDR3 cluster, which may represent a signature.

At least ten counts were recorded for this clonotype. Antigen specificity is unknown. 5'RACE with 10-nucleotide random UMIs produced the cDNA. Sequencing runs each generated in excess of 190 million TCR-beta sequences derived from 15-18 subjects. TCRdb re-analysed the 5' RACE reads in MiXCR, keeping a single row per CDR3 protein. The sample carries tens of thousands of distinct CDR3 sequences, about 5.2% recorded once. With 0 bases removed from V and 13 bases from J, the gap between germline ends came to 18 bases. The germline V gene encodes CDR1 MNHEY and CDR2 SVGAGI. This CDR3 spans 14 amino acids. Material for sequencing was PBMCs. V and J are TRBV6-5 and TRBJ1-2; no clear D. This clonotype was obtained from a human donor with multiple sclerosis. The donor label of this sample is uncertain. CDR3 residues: CASSYSLSPPAPTF. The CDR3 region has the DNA TGTGCCAGCAGTTACTCGTTGAGTCCCCCGGCGCCCACCTTC.